The rows below give T cell receptor beta chains drawn from one sample of a study of T cell responses to AZD1222 COVID-19 vaccine. Sequenced by immunoSEQ multiplex PCR; TCRdb stores in-frame clones only, minus some. This sample has 100,000 to 130,000 clones, with around 90% found just once. Sequences were derived from peripheral blood, sampled 28 days after the second AZD1222 dose. All receptors come from an adult who received the AZD1222 COVID-19 vaccine. The CDR3 runs from the conserved cysteine through the conserved F or W. Each record gives: J gene, clone size, D gene, V gene, CDR3 DNA, CDR3 protein. A D gene is named only where the DNA matches it firmly. Clone size is not always given. Where it is, it says once, few, many or a class for expanded clones.

>TRBJ2-2|-|TRBD1|TRBV3-1/TRBV3-2
TGTGCCAGCAGCCTCCTTGGACAGGCCCGGAACACCGGGGAGCTGTTTTTT
CASSLLGQARNTGELFF
>TRBJ2-5|-|-|TRBV4-3
TGCGCCAGCAGCCAAGAAACTCAAGAGACCCAGTACTTC
CASSQETQETQYF
>TRBJ1-3|medium-sized|-|TRBV7-9
TGTGCCAGCAGCATCACGAGGGGGATTGGGAACACCATATATTTT
CASSITRGIGNTIYF
>TRBJ2-2|once|-|TRBV27
TGTGCCAGCAGAAACCCACTGGACACCGGGGAGCTGTTTTTT
CASRNPLDTGELFF
>TRBJ1-3|few|-|TRBV7-9
TGTGCCAGCAGCTTAGCTGAGGTTGGAAACACCATATATTTT
CASSLAEVGNTIYF
>TRBJ2-5|-|-|TRBV20-1
TGCAGTGCTAGTCATGAGACCCAGTACTTC
CSASHETQYF
>TRBJ1-4|-|-|TRBV19
TGTGCCAGTAGTTCATACGATCTGGGTAAAGAAAAACTGTTTTTT
CASSSYDLGKEKLFF
>TRBJ2-3|-|-|TRBV6-2/TRBV6-3
TGTGCCAGCAGTCTCCCCGTACCAGATACGCAGTATTTT
CASSLPVPDTQYF
>TRBJ1-1|-|-|TRBV19
TGTGCCAGTAGTGTCGTCGGGGGAAACACTGAAGCTTTCTTT
CASSVVGGNTEAFF
>TRBJ1-1|-|-|TRBV19
TGTGCCACCCGGCCCCTATCGAACACTGAAGCTTTCTTT
CATRPLSNTEAFF
>TRBJ2-2|-|-|TRBV13
TGTGCCAGCAGCTTAGTGAACAGCGCGAACACCGGGGAGCTGTTTTTT
CASSLVNSANTGELFF
>TRBJ2-1|-|TRBD2|TRBV10-2
TGCGCCAGCAGTGAAGTCGGGAGGGCCAAGGTGGATGAGCAGTTCTTC
CASSEVGRAKVDEQFF
>TRBJ2-2|-|-|TRBV19
TGTGCCAGTAGTATAGGAGGGTCCGGGGAGCTGTTTTTT
CASSIGGSGELFF
>TRBJ1-5|-|-|TRBV6-2/TRBV6-3
TGTGCCAGCAGCCTCGGCAATCAGCCCCAGCATTTT
CASSLGNQPQHF
>TRBJ1-5|-|-|TRBV5-6
TGTGCCAGCAGCTTGAGGGCCCGAAGCAATCAGCCCCAGCATTTT
CASSLRARSNQPQHF